A selection of T cell receptor beta chains follows, all from one sample in a study of T cells after posttransplantation cyclophosphamide. The protocol was immunoSEQ multiplex PCR, while the TCRdb copy is restricted to in-frame clones and leaves out a portion. The table records approximately 52,000 clones, roughly 86% of them present only once. Sequencing was performed on PBMCs. These TCRs come from a man in his thirties or forties with a blood cancer, CMV-positive, and with a related stem cell donor. Both conserved end residues are part of each CDR3. The D gene is left open where the match is weak. Where a row states a size, it is once, few, many or the class of an expanded clone; other rows omit it.

CDR3 length,D gene,clone size,J gene,V gene,CDR3 DNA,CDR3 protein
17,TRBD2,NA,TRBJ2-3,TRBV5-1,TGCGCCAGCAGCTTGGGTTTGGCGGGAGGGCCTGGAGATACGCAGTATTTT,CASSLGLAGGPGDTQYF
14,TRBD1,NA,TRBJ1-1,TRBV19,TGTGCCAGTACCTACAGGGGGGCGGGCACTGAAGCTTTCTTT,CASTYRGAGTEAFF
15,NA,NA,TRBJ1-4,TRBV19,TGTGCCAGTAGTATAGGTCGGGGGGTTAATGAAAAACTGTTTTTT,CASSIGRGVNEKLFF
16,TRBD2,NA,TRBJ2-3,TRBV7-6,TGTGCCAGCAGCTTAGGGCTCGGGGGGATCACAGATACGCAGTATTTT,CASSLGLGGITDTQYF
20,TRBD1,NA,TRBJ2-1,TRBV5-3,TGTGCCAGACCTGAGCCCGGGACAGGGCCCCCTCTCTTTTCCTACAATGAGCAGTTCTTC,CARPEPGTGPPLFSYNEQFF
15,TRBD1,once,TRBJ2-7,TRBV6-6,TGTGCCAGCAGTGACCGGGACAGGGGACCATACGAGCAGTACTTC,CASSDRDRGPYEQYF
13,TRBD1,NA,TRBJ2-1,TRBV5-5,TGTGCCAGCAGCTTATTGACAGGGGTTTTTAAGTTCTTC,CASSLLTGVFKFF
14,TRBD1,NA,TRBJ1-1,TRBV9,TGTGCCAGCAGCGTTACAGGGGGTCAGGCTGAAGCTTTCTTT,CASSVTGGQAEAFF
14,TRBD1,NA,TRBJ1-2,TRBV5-5,TGTGCCAGCAGCCCGGGACAGGGCGTCTATGGCTACACCTTC,CASSPGQGVYGYTF
17,TRBD1,NA,TRBJ2-7,TRBV7-9,TGTGCCAGCAGCTTTGGACAGGGTTTCTCCCCACCGCAAGAGAGGTACTTC,CASSFGQGFSPPQERYF
15,TRBD2,NA,TRBJ2-7,TRBV27,TGTGCCAGCAGTTCATTCGGGCTAGCGGATTACGAGCAGTACTTC,CASSSFGLADYEQYF
15,TRBD1,NA,TRBJ1-5,TRBV6-5,TGTGCCAGCAGCATAGGACAGGGACGCAATCAGCCCCAGCATTTT,CASSIGQGRNQPQHF
13,NA,NA,TRBJ1-1,TRBV7-8,TGTGCCAGCAGCTTAGGTCGGACGGGGGGAGCTTTCTTT,CASSLGRTGGAFF
14,NA,NA,TRBJ1-4,TRBV18,TGTGCCAGCTCAACGACAGAGCCTAATGAAAAACTGTTTTTT,CASSTTEPNEKLFF
14,TRBD1,NA,TRBJ1-1,TRBV6-5,TGTGCCAGCAGTCTGGAAGGGGGCGCCTCCGCGGCTTTCTTT,CASSLEGGASAAFF
13,TRBD2,once,TRBJ2-3,TRBV7-2,TGTGCCAGCCGCCTAGCGGGAGGAGATACGCAGTATTTT,CASRLAGGDTQYF
15,NA,NA,TRBJ2-7,TRBV28,TGTGCCAGCAGCTTTGGACTTGACAAACCGGGAGAGCAGTACTTC,CASSFGLDKPGEQYF
17,NA,NA,TRBJ1-4,TRBV30,TGTGCCTGGAGTGTAAGTTTTGCCTCAGTCCCGGGTGAAAAACTGTTTTTT,CAWSVSFASVPGEKLFF
19,TRBD2,NA,TRBJ2-1,TRBV7-3,TGTGCCAGCAGCCTCACTCCGGGACTAGCGGGAGGGCCGGACAATGAGCAGTTCTTC,CASSLTPGLAGGPDNEQFF
15,NA,NA,TRBJ2-3,TRBV21-1,TGTGCCAGCAGCCCCTGGGGACTCCACAGATACGCGCAGTATTTT,CASSPWGLHRYAQYF
19,TRBD2,NA,TRBJ2-1,TRBV7-9,TGTGCCAGCGGAGAGGCCGGGACTAGGAGTGAAGGGAGATACAATGAGCAGTTCTTC,CASGEAGTRSEGRYNEQFF
14,NA,NA,TRBJ2-5,TRBV6-5,TGTGCCAGCAGGGTGGCAGGGGAGGGAGAGACCCAGTACTTC,CASRVAGEGETQYF